This T cell receptor (beta chain) was observed in a study of blood T cell repertoires in COVID-19 (dated by TCRdb to about 2020). For the wider study: Samples covering the acute and convalescent phases of COVID-19 were provided by collaborators in the United States, Italy and Spain. Samples came from the ongoing ImmuneRACE study (first 160 participants) plus 1,254 subjects from 6 global collaborators. HLA class I and class II types, where available, came from metadata supplied by the sample provider rather than from assay-based typing. Sample metadata almost always included a de-identified subject ID, COVID-19 status, age in years and sex. The dataset comprised deeply sampled blood TCRbeta repertoires from subjects exposed to, actively infected with, or recovered from COVID-19. A freely available public database, intended as a resource for researchers studying the immune response to SARS-CoV-2, is where the repertoires were released. The prospective study material was composed of cDNA or gDNA derived from T cells, B-cell-depleted T cells, or PBMCs. General conclusions and limits of the study: The quantity of clinical and demographic metadata differed by source and by participant and was supplied without curation.

A remark on this clone: The antigen it recognizes is unknown. The record has no base qualities; no much larger clone is one base away.

One collaborating source in Seattle enrolled patients during active infection and followed them longitudinally through the course of disease. Collaborating institutions collected whole blood in K2EDTA tubes following their own protocols. For TCRbeta analysis, collaborator samples were shipped as frozen whole blood, as isolated PBMCs, or as DNA extracted from either sample type. Reading the germline V gene gives CDR1 SGHRS and CDR2 YFSETQ. The junction shows trimming of 0 bases on V and 0 bases on J, plus 6 bases between the germline ends. Spanning cysteine to phenylalanine, the CDR3 consists of 14 amino acids. Only the CDR3 DNA is retained, 42 bases long and in frame from the first base. TCRbeta CDR3 regions were amplified from genomic DNA by means of the immunoSEQ Assay, a bias-controlled multiplex PCR. As for the authors' bioinformatics: The number of nucleated cells in each sample was estimated from the amplification of reference gene primers within the assay. To quantify the absolute abundance of each unique TCRbeta CDR3 rearrangement, sequence reads were collapsed and filtered. For each sample, productive Simpson clonality was calculated by taking the square root of Simpson's diversity index across productive rearrangements. The source is immuneACCESS, and TCRdb retained only in-frame sequences with V and J called. Part of the clones is not carried over; for the studies checked, unresolved V genes explain less than half of this, and the remainder is unexplained. From that table come the V and J calls and clone size; the DNA was used to work out D and trimming. This sample gives 250,000 to 350,000 clones in total; 85% to 90% of them show up just once. The ten largest make up over 5.5% of the sample.

The TCR was taken from a woman aged 45 to 65 with COVID-19, enrolled during active disease. Sequencing used peripheral blood. The sequence joins TRBV5-1 to TRBJ1-1; no confident D gene assignment can be made. The base sequence is TGCGCCAGCAGCTTGGACGGTTTGAACACTGAAGCTTTCTTT. It is translated as CASSLDGLNTEAFF. Joined to the reference TRBV5-1 and TRBJ1-1 proteins, this CDR3 gives the full variable domain: KAGVTQTPRYLIKTRGQQVTLSCSPISGHRSVSWYQQTPGQGLQFLFEYFSETQRNKGNFPGRFSGRQFSNSRSEMNVSTLELGDSALYLCASSLDGLNTEAFFGQGTRLTVV.